This TCR beta chain was identified during a study of technical replicates of blood from a handful of donors. The germline V gene has CDR1 SGHTA and CDR2 FQGNSA. The V end lost 7 bases, the J end lost 0 bases, and 7 bases lay between the germline ends. CDR3 length: 13 residues. Assay used: immunoSEQ multiplex PCR; TCRdb lists only in-frame clones, some missing. Seen here are over 70,000 clones, 85% to 95% observed once, and the top ten hold 4.7%. The chain couples TRBV7-2 to TRBJ1-3; D is unresolved. The sequenced sample was PBMCs. This sequence originates from a human donor in good health. Some clones in this sample may be carry-over from other donors' samples. CDR3 bases: TGTGCCAGCACATCGAGCTCTGGAAACACCATATATTTT. This gives the protein CASTSSSGNTIYF.